This T cell receptor (beta chain) came from a study of T-cell memory formation after mild COVID-19. Points from the study as a whole: CD4+ clones that contracted lay mainly in CM and EM; CD8+ ones lay in EMRA. Second-wave clones reaching peak frequency on day 37 lacked confirmed SARS-CoV-2 specificity. There was a balanced CD4/CD8 profile in clones contracting day 15 to 85, and later expanders leaned CD4+.

The CDR3 contains 17 residues. The germline V gene encodes CDR1 KGHSH and CDR2 LQKENI. V shed 6 bases, J shed 0 bases, and the junction held 10 bases outside the gene matches. Notes on this clonotype: As yet, its antigen is unknown.

5'RACE primed from the constant segment yielded TCR alpha and TCR beta cDNA libraries bearing sample barcodes and UMIs. TCRdb re-called the 5' RACE reads through MiXCR, storing one row per CDR3 protein. The sample includes about half a million distinct CDR3 sequences, approximately 18% of them seen just once. The chain has TRBV18 and TRBJ2-2; 7 nucleotides line up with TRBD1. This sequence originates from an adult woman who had mild COVID-19 (a few samples of this study predate the infection). Cell type and time point are not known. The material sequenced was PBMCs or a T cell subset sorted from them (not recorded which). The CDR3 region is CASSLLLGTANTGELFF. CDR3 in DNA: TGTGCCAGCTCCCTCCTTCTCGGGACAGCGAACACCGGGGAGCTGTTTTTT.